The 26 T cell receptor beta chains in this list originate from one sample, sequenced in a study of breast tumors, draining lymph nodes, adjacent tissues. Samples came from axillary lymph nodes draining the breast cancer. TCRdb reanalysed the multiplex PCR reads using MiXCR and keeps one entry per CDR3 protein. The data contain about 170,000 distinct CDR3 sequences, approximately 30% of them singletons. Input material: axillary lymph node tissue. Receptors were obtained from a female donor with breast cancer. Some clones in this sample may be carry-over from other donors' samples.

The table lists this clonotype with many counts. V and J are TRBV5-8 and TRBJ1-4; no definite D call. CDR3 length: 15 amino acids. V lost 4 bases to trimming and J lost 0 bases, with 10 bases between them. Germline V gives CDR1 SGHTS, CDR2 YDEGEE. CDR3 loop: CASSLRLTTNEKLFF. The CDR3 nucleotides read TGTGCCAGCAGCCTCAGACTGACAACTAATGAAAAACTGTTTTTT. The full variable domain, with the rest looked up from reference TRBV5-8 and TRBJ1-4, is EAGVTQSPTHLIKTRGQQATLRCSPISGHTSVYWYQQALGLGLQFLLWYDEGEERNRGNFPPRFSGRQFPNYSSELNVNALELEDSALYLCASSLRLTTNEKLFFGSGTQLSVL.

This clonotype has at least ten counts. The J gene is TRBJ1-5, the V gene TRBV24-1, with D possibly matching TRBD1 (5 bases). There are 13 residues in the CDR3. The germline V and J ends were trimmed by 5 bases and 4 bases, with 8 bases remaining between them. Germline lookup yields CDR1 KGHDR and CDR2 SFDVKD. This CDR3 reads CATSGGENQPQHF. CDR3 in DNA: TGTGCCACCAGTGGGGGGGAAAATCAGCCCCAGCATTTT.

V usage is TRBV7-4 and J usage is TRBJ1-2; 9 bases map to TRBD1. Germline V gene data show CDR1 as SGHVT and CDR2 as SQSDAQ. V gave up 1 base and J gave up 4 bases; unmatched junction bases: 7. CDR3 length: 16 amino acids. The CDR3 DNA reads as TGTGCCAGCAGCTTAGTGGGACAGGGCGGGAGCTATGGCTACACCTTC. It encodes CASSLVGQGGSYGYTF.

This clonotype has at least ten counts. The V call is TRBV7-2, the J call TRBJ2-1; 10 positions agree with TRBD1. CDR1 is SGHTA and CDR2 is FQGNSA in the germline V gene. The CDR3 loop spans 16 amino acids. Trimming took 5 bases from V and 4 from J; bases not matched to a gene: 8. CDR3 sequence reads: CASSVSGTGAYNEQFF. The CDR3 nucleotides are TGTGCCAGCAGCGTTTCCGGGACAGGGGCTTACAATGAGCAGTTCTTC.

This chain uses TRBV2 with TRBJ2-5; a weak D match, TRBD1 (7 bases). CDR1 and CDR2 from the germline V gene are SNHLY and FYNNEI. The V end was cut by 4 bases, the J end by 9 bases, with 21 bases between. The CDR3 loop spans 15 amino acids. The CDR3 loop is CASSVIAGGPGAQYF. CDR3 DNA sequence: TGTGCCAGCAGTGTAATAGCAGGGGGGCCGGGGGCCCAGTACTTC.

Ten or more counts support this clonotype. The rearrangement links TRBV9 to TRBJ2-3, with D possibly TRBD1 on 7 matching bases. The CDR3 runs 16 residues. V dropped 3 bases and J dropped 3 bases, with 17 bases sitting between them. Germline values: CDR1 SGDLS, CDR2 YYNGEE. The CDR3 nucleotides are TGTGCCAGCAGCGCCGGAGGGACAGCCCTGACAGATACGCAGTATTTT. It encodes CASSAGGTALTDTQYF. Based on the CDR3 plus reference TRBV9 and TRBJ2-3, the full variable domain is DSGVTQTPKHLITATGQRVTLRCSPRSGDLSVYWYQQSLDQGLQFLIQYYNGEERAKGNILERFSAQQFPDLHSELNLSSLELGDSALYFCASSAGGTALTDTQYFGPGTRLTVL.

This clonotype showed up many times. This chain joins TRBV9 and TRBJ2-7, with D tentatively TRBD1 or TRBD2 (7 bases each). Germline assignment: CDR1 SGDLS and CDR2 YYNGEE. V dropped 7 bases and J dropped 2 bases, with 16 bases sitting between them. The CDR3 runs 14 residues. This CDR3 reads CASGGGQMTYEQYF. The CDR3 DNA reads TGTGCCAGCGGGGGGGGACAGATGACCTACGAGCAGTACTTC.

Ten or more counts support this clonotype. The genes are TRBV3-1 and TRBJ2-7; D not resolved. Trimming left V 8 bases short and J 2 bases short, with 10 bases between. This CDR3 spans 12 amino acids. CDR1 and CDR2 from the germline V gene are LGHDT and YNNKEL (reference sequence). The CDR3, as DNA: TGTGCCAGCCACCCGCCCGCCTACGAGCAGTACTTC. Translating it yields CASHPPAYEQYF.

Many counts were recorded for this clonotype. The CDR3 here is CASSVTGGRAYEQYF. The CDR3 coding sequence is TGTGCCAGCAGCGTGACGGGGGGGCGGGCCTACGAGCAGTACTTC. This rearrangement joins TRBV7-8 to TRBJ2-7, with 8 bases that match TRBD2. The V gene end was trimmed by 5 bases and the J gene end by 2 bases; junction bases not matched to a gene: 8. From germline, CDR1 is SGHVS and CDR2 FQNEAQ. CDR3 length: 15 amino acids.

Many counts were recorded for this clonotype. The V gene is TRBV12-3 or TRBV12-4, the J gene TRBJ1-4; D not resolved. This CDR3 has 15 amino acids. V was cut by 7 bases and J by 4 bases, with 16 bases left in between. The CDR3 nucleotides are TGTGCCAGCACCCCCCCGGGGTCTAATAATGAAAAACTGTTTTTT. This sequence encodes CASTPPGSNNEKLFF.

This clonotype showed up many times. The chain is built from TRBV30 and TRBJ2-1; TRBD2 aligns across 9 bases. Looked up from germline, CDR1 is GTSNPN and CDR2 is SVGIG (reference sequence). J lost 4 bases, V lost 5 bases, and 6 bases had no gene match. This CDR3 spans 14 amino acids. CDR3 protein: CAWARLAAYNEQFF. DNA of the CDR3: TGTGCCTGGGCCCGACTAGCGGCTTACAATGAGCAGTTCTTC.

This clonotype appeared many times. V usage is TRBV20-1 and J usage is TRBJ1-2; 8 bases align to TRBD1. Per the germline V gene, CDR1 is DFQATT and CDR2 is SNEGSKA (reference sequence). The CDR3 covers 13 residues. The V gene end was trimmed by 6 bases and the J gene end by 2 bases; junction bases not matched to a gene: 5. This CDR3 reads CSAGQGRNYGYTF. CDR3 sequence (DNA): TGCAGTGCCGGACAGGGACGAAACTATGGCTACACCTTC.

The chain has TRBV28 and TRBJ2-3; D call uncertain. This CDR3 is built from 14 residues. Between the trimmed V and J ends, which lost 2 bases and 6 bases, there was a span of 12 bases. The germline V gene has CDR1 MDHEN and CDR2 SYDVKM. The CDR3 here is CASSLLRSPDTQYF. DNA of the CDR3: TGTGCCAGCAGTTTACTCCGCTCTCCGGATACGCAGTATTTT.

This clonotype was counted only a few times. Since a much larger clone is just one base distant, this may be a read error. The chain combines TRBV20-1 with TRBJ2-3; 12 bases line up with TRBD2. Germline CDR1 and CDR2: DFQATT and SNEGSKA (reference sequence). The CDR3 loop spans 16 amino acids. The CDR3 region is CSTSGGTSWQTDTQYF. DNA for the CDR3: TGCAGTACTAGCGGGGGGACCTCTTGGCAGACAGATACGCAGTATTTT.

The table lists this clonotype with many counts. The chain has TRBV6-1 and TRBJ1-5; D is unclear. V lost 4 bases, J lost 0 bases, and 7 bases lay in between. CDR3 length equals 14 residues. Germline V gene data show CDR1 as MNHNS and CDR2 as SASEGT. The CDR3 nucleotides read TGTGCCAGCAGTGTGACACCTAGCAATCAGCCCCAGCATTTT. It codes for CASSVTPSNQPQHF.

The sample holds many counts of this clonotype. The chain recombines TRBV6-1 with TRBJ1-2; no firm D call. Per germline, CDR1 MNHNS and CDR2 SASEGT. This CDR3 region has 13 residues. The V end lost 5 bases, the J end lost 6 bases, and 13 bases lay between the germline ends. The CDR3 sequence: CASSSPGRDGYTF. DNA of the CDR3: TGTGCCAGCAGTTCCCCCGGAAGGGATGGCTACACCTTC.

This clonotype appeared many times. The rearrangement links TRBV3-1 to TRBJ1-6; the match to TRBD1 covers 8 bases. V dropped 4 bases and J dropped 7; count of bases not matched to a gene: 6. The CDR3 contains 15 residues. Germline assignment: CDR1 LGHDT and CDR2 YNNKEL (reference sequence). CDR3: CASSRRDRLNSPLHF. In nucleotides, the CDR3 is TGTGCCAGCAGCCGTCGGGACAGGTTGAATTCACCCCTCCACTTT. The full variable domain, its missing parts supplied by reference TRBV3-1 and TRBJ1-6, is DTAVSQTPKYLVTQMGNDKSIKCEQNLGHDTMYWYKQDSKKFLKIMFSYNNKELIINETVPNRFSPKSPDKAHLNLHINSLELGDSAVYFCASSRRDRLNSPLHFGNGTRLTVT.

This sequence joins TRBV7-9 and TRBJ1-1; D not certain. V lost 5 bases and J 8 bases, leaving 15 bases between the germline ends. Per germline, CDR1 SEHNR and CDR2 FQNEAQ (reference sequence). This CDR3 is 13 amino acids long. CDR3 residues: CASSPPSSAEAFF. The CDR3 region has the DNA TGTGCCAGCAGCCCCCCAAGCTCAGCCGAAGCTTTCTTT.

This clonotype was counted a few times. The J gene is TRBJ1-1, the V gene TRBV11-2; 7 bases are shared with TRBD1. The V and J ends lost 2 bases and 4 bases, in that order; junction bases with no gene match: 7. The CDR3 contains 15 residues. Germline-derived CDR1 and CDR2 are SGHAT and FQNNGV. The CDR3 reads CASSLNRGGGTEAFF. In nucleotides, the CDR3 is TGTGCCAGCAGCTTAAACAGGGGTGGTGGCACTGAAGCTTTCTTT.

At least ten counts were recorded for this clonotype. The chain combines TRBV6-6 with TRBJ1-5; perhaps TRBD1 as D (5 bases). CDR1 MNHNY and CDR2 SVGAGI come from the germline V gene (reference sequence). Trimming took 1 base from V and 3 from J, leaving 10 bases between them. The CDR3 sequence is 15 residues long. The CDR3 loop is CASSYLGQNNQPQHF. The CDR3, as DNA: TGTGCCAGCAGTTACTTGGGGCAGAACAATCAGCCCCAGCATTTT.

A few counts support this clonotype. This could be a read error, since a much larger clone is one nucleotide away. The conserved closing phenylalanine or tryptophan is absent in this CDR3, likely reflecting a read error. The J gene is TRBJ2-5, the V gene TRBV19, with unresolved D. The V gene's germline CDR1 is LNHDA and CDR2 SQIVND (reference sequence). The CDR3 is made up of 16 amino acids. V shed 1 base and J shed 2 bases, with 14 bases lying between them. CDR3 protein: CASSIAALPWQETQYS. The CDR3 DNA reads TGTGCCAGTAGTATAGCGGCCCTTCCTTGGCAAGAGACCCAGTACTCC.

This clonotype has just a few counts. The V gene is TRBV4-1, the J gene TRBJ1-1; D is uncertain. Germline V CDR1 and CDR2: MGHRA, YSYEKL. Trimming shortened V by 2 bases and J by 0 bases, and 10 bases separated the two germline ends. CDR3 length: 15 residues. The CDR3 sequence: CASSQSTVLNTEAFF. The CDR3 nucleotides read TGCGCCAGCAGCCAATCGACGGTATTGAACACTGAAGCTTTCTTT.

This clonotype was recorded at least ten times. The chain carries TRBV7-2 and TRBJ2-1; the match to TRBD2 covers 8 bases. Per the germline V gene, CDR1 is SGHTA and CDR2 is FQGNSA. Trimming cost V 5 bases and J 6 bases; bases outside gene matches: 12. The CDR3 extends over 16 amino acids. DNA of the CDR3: TGTGCCAGCAGCCACAGGACGGCGGGAGGTGGCAATGAGCAGTTCTTC. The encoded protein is CASSHRTAGGGNEQFF.

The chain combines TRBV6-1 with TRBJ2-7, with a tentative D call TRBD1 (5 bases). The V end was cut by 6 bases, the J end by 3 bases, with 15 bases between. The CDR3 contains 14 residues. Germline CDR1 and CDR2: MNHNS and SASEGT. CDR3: CASSRWATDYEQYF. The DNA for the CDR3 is TGTGCCAGCAGCCGCTGGGCGACAGACTACGAGCAGTACTTC.

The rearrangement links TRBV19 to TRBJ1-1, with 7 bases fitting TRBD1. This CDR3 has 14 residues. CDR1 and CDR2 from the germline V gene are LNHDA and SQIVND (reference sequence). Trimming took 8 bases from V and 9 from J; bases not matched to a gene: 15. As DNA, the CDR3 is TGTGCCAGTGGACGTGGGCAGGGGGGCTTTCAAGCTTTCTTT. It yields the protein CASGRGQGGFQAFF.

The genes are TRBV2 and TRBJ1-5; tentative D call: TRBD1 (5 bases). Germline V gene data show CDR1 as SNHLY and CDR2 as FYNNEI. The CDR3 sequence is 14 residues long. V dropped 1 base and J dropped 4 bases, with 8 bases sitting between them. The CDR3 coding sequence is TGTGCCAGCAGTGAAGAGTGGGGGAATCAGCCCCAGCATTTT. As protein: CASSEEWGNQPQHF.